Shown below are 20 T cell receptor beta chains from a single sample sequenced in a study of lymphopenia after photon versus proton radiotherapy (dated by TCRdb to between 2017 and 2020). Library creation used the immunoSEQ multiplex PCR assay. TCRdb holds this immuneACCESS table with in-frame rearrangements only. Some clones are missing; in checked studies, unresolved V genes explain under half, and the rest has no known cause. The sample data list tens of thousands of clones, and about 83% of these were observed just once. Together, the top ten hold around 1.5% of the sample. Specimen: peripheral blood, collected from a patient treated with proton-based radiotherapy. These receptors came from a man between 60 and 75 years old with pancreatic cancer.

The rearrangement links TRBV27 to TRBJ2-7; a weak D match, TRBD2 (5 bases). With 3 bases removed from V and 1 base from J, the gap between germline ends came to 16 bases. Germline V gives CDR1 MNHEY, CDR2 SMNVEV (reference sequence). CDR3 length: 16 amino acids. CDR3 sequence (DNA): TGTGCCAGCAGTTTCGTTTCCGGGGTTACATCCTACGAGCAGTACTTC. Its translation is CASSFVSGVTSYEQYF.

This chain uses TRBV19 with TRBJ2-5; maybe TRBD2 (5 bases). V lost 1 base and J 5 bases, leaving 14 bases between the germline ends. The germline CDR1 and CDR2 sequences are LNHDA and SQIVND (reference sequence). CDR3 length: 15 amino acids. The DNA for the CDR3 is TGTGCCAGTAGTATAGGTGTGTTAGGCGGGGAGACCCAGTACTTC. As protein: CASSIGVLGGETQYF.

CDR3 region: CASSVIAPRMNTEAFF. DNA of the CDR3: TGTGCCAGCAGTGTTATAGCACCTCGGATGAACACTGAAGCTTTCTTT. The gene calls are TRBV2 and TRBJ1-1; D gene unclear. V was trimmed by 4 bases and J by 0 bases, leaving 15 bases between them. The CDR3 consists of 16 residues. Looked up from germline, CDR1 is SNHLY and CDR2 is FYNNEI.

As DNA, the CDR3 is TGTGCGGTAGCGGGAGGGCCCAATGAGCAGTTCTTC. Translating gives CAVAGGPNEQFF. V gene TRBV30 combines with J gene TRBJ2-1; 11 nucleotides line up with TRBD2. The CDR3 has 12 residues. In germline, CDR1 is GTSNPN, CDR2 SVGIG (reference sequence).

CDR3 nucleotides: TGTGCCAGCAGTGAAGCGCAGGCGGGTGGGCAAGAGACCCAGTACTTC. Amino acids: CASSEAQAGGQETQYF. The chain links TRBV6-1 to TRBJ2-5; D is perhaps TRBD2 (5 bases). The CDR3 spans 16 residues. Deletions cut 0 bases from V and 2 bases from J, with 13 bases between. The germline V gene encodes CDR1 MNHNS and CDR2 SASEGT.

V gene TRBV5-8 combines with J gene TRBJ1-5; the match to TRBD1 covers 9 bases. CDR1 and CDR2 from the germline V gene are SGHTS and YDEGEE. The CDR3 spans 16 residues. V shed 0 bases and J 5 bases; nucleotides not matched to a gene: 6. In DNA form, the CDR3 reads TGTGCCAGCAGCTTGGAAGAACAGGGGGCTTATCAGCCCCAGCATTTT. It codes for CASSLEEQGAYQPQHF.

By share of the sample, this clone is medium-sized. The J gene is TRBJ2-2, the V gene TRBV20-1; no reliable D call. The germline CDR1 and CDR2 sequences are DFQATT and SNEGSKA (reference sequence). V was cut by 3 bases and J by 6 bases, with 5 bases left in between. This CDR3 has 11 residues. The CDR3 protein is CSARESGELFF. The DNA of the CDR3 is TGCAGTGCTAGGGAGTCCGGGGAGCTGTTTTTT.

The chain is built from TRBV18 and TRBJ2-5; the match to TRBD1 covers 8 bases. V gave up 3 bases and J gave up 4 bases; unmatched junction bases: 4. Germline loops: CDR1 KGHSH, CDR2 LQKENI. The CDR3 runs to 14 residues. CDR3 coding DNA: TGTGCCAGCTCACCGATGGACAGGGCAGAGACCCAGTACTTC. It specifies CASSPMDRAETQYF.

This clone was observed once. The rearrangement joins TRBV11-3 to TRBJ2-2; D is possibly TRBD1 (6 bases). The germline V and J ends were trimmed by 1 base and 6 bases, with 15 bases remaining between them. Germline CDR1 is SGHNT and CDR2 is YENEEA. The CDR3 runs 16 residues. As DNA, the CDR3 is TGTGCCAGCAGCTTAGTTCAGGGGAGTTGGGCCGGGGAGCTGTTTTTT. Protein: CASSLVQGSWAGELFF.

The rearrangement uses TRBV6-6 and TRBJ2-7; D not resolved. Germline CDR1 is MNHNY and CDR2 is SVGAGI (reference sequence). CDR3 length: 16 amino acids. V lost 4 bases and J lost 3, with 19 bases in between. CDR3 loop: CASSSPATAYGYEQYF. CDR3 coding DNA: TGTGCCAGCAGTTCGCCCGCCACAGCCTACGGCTACGAGCAGTACTTC.

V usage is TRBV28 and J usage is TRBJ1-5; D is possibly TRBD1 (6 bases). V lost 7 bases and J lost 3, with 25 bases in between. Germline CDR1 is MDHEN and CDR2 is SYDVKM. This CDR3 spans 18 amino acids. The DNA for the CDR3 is TGTGCCAGCACCAAGGGGGGTCGGGCCGGCAGTGCCAATCAGCCCCAGCATTTT. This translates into CASTKGGRAGSANQPQHF.

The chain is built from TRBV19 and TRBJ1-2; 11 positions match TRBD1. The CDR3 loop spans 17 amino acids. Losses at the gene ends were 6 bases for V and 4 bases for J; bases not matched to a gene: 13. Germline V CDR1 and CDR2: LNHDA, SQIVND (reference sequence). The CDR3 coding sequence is TGTGCCAGTAGGACTACCGGGACAGGGGGTTTGGGCTATGGCTACACCTTC. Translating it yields CASRTTGTGGLGYGYTF.

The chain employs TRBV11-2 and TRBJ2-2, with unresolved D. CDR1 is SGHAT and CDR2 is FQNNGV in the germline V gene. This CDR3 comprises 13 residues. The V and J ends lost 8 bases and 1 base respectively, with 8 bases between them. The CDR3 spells CASGAGNTGELFF. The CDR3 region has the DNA TGTGCCAGCGGTGCAGGGAACACCGGGGAGCTGTTTTTT.

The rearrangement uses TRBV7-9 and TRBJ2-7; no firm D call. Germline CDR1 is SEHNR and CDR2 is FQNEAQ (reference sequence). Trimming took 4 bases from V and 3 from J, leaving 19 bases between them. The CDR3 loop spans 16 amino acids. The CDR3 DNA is TGTGCCAGCAGCTCCTCCCGGCCCGCATCCCACTACGAGCAGTACTTC. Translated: CASSSSRPASHYEQYF.

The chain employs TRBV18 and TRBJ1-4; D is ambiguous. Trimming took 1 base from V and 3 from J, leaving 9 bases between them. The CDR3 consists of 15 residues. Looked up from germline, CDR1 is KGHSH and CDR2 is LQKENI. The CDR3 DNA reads TGTGCCAGCTCACCACGGTATCAATCTAATGAAAAACTGTTTTTT. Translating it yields CASSPRYQSNEKLFF. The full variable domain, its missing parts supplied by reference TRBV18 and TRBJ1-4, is NAGVMQNPRHLVRRRGQEARLRCSPMKGHSHVYWYRQLPEEGLKFMVYLQKENIIDESGMPKERFSAEFPKEGPSILRIQQVVRGDSAAYFCASSPRYQSNEKLFFGSGTQLSVL.

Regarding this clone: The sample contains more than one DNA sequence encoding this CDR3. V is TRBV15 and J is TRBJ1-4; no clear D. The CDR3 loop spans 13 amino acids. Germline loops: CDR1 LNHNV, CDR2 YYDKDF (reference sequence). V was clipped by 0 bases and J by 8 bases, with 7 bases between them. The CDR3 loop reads CATSRDLGEKLFF. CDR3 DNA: TGTGCCACCAGCAGAGATCTGGGGGAAAAACTGTTTTTT.

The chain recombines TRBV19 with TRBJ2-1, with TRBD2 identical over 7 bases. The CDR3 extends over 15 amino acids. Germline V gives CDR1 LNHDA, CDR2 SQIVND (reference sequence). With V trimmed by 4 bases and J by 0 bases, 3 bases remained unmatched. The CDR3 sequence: CASSTTSVSYNEQFF. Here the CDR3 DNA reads TGTGCCAGTAGTACAACTAGCGTCTCCTACAATGAGCAGTTCTTC.

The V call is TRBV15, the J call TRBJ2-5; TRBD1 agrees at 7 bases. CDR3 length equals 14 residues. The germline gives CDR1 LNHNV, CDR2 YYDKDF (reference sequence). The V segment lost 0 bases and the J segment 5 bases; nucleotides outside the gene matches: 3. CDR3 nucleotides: TGTGCCACCAGCAGAGATGTACAGGGGGAGACCCAGTACTTC. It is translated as CATSRDVQGETQYF.

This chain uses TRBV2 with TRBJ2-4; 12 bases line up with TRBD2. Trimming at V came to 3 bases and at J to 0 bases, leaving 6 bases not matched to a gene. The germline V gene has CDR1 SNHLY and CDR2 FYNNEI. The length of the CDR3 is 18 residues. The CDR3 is CASSDTTSGRPAKNIQYF. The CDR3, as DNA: TGTGCCAGCAGTGACACCACTAGCGGGAGGCCAGCCAAAAACATTCAGTACTTC.

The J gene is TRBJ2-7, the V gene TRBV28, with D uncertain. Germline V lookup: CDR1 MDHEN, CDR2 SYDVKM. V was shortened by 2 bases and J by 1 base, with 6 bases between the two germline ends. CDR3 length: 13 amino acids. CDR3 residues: CASSLGWSYEQYF. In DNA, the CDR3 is TGTGCCAGCAGTTTAGGCTGGTCCTACGAGCAGTACTTC. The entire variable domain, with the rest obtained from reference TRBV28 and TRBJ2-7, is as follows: DVKVTQSSRYLVKRTGEKVFLECVQDMDHENMFWYRQDPGLGLRLIYFSYDVKMKEKGDIPEGYSVSREKKERFSLILESASTNQTSMYLCASSLGWSYEQYFGPGTRLTVT.